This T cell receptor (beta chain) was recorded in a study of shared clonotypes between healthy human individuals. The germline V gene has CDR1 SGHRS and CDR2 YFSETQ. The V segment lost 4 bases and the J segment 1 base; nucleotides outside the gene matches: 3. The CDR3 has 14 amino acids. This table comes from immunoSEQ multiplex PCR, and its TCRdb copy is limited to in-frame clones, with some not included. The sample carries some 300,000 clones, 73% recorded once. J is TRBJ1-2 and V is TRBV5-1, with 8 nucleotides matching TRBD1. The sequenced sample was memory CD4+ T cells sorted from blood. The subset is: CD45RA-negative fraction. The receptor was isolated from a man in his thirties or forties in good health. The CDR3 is CASSIGQGNYGYTF. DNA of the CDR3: TGCGCCAGCAGCATCGGACAGGGTAACTATGGCTACACCTTC.